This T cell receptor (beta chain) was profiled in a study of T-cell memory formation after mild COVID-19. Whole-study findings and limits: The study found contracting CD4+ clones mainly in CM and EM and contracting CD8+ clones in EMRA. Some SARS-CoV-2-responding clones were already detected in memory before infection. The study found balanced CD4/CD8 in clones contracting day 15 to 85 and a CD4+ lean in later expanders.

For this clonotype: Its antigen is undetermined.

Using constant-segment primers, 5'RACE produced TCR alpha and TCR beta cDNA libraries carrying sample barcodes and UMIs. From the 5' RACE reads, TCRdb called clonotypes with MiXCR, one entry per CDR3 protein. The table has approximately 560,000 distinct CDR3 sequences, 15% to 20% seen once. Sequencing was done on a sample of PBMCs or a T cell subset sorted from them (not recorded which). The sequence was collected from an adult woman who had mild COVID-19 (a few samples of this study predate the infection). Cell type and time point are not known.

The CDR3 nucleotides are TGCGCCAGCAGCCCTCAGGGGCCACAAGTGGATACGCAGTATTTT. This translates into CASSPQGPQVDTQYF. The chain uses TRBV5-1 and TRBJ2-3; tentative D call: TRBD1 (6 bases). CDR3 size: 15 residues. Germline V gene data show CDR1 as SGHRS and CDR2 as YFSETQ. Deletions cut 4 bases from V and 6 bases from J, with 18 bases between.